A selection of T cell receptor beta chains follows, all from one sample in a study of blood T cell repertoires in COVID-19. Assay used: immunoSEQ multiplex PCR; TCRdb lists only in-frame clones, some missing. Of some 700,000 clones listed, about nine tenths are singletons. Sequencing was performed on peripheral blood. The source is a woman under 30 with acute or convalescent COVID-19. CDR3s include the opening cysteine and the closing phenylalanine or tryptophan. D genes are given only for firm matches. Expanded clones get a size class; other rows say once, few or many, or leave the size out.

J gene,clone size,V gene,D gene,CDR3 protein,CDR3 DNA
TRBJ1-5,.,TRBV4-1,.,CASSHTAAGNQPQHF,TGCGCCAGCAGCCACACGGCGGCGGGTAATCAGCCCCAGCATTTT
TRBJ1-5,.,TRBV7-9,TRBD1,CASSPTGASQPQHF,TGTGCCAGCAGCCCCACAGGGGCCAGCCAGCCCCAGCATTTT
TRBJ2-7,.,TRBV5-1,TRBD1,CASSRDRGAYEQYF,TGCGCCAGCAGCCGGGACAGGGGGGCCTACGAGCAGTACTTC
TRBJ2-4,.,TRBV30,TRBD2,CAWSGSGGRDIQYF,TGTGCCTGGAGTGGTTCGGGGGGGCGAGACATTCAGTACTTC
TRBJ1-2,.,TRBV7-6,.,CASSPGWEGHYGYTF,TGTGCCAGCAGCCCAGGGTGGGAAGGGCACTATGGCTACACCTTC
TRBJ2-5,.,TRBV7-8,.,CASSFSGGETQYF,TGTGCCAGCAGCTTCTCAGGTGGCGAGACCCAGTACTTC
TRBJ2-7,.,TRBV6-1,TRBD2,CASSESGGVEQYF,TGTGCCAGCAGTGAATCGGGAGGGGTCGAGCAGTACTTC
TRBJ1-1,.,TRBV30,.,CAYRGGRVNTEAFF,TGTGCCTACCGGGGAGGGAGGGTGAACACTGAAGCTTTCTTT
TRBJ2-5,.,TRBV5-6,TRBD2,CASSQTGGGETQYF,TGTGCCAGCAGCCAAACGGGGGGTGGAGAGACCCAGTACTTC
TRBJ2-3,.,TRBV9,TRBD2,CASSVGWGEGLAAVF,TGTGCCAGCAGCGTAGGTTGGGGGGAGGGACTAGCGGCGGTATTT
TRBJ1-1,.,TRBV5-1,.,CASSFGYYFMNTEAFF,TGCGCCAGCAGCTTTGGTTACTATTTCATGAACACTGAAGCTTTCTTT
TRBJ1-2,.,TRBV5-4,.,CASSLEGGYGYTF,TGTGCCAGCAGCTTGGAGGGGGGGTATGGCTACACCTTC
TRBJ1-1,.,TRBV9,.,CASSPQTAVNTEAFF,TGTGCCAGCAGCCCACAGACAGCTGTAAACACTGAAGCTTTCTTT
TRBJ1-4,.,TRBV10-3,.,CAISESGGTATNEKLFF,TGTGCCATCAGTGAGTCGGGAGGGACCGCAACTAATGAAAAACTGTTTTTT
TRBJ2-3,once,TRBV19,.,CASSIAAKSSVGGGGTDTQYF,TGTGCCAGTAGTATAGCCGCAAAATCCTCAGTCGGGGGCGGGGGTACGGATACGCAGTATTTT
TRBJ1-2,.,TRBV7-8,TRBD1,CASSSPPGTGNNYGYTF,TGTGCCAGCAGCTCCCCCCCCGGGACAGGGAATAACTATGGCTACACCTTC
TRBJ1-5,.,TRBV3-1/TRBV3-2,TRBD1,CASSQDNGAGGQPQHF,TGTGCCAGCAGCCAAGATAACGGGGCAGGGGGTCAGCCCCAGCATTTT
TRBJ1-5,.,TRBV7-9,TRBD1,CASSRTGVLDQPQHF,TGTGCCAGCAGCCGGACAGGGGTCCTCGATCAGCCCCAGCATTTT
TRBJ1-4,.,TRBV5-4,.,CASSLVSGIRDNEKLFF,TGTGCCAGCAGCTTGGTGTCGGGGATCAGAGATAATGAAAAACTGTTTTTT
TRBJ2-7,.,TRBV25-1,TRBD1,CASSFQTGTVYEQYF,TGTGCCAGCAGTTTCCAGACAGGGACGGTCTACGAGCAGTACTTC
TRBJ1-5,.,TRBV2,TRBD1,CASSEGTGINQPQHF,TGTGCCAGCAGCGAGGGGACAGGGATCAATCAGCCCCAGCATTTT
TRBJ1-1,.,TRBV30,TRBD1,CAWSPGQATEAFF,TGTGCCTGGAGCCCAGGACAGGCGACTGAAGCTTTCTTT
TRBJ1-1,.,TRBV19,.,CASSAQQGMNTEAFF,TGTGCCAGTAGTGCGCAACAGGGCATGAACACTGAAGCTTTCTTT
TRBJ2-6,.,TRBV7-6,TRBD2,CASSLILAGGPGGANVLTF,TGTGCCAGCAGCTTAATCTTAGCGGGGGGCCCTGGTGGGGCCAACGTCCTGACTTTC
TRBJ2-7,.,TRBV27,.,CASSLGRSYEQYF,TGTGCCAGCAGTTTGGGGAGGAGCTACGAGCAGTACTTC
TRBJ2-3,.,TRBV2,TRBD2,CASSGSGGPADTQYF,TGTGCCAGCAGTGGGAGCGGGGGGCCAGCTGATACGCAGTATTTT
TRBJ1-4,.,TRBV19,TRBD1,CASTRPDRVYEKLFF,TGTGCCAGTACCCGTCCGGACAGGGTGTATGAAAAACTGTTTTTT
TRBJ1-4,once,TRBV4-2,.,CASSQGERGMSEKLFF,TGTGCCAGCAGCCAAGGGGAGCGGGGTATGAGTGAAAAACTGTTTTTT
TRBJ1-5,.,TRBV5-6,.,CASSLGGKDQPQHF,TGTGCCAGCAGCTTGGGAGGGAAGGATCAGCCCCAGCATTTT
TRBJ1-3,.,TRBV19,.,CASSPDWGSGNTIYF,TGTGCCAGTAGTCCGGACTGGGGCTCTGGAAACACCATATATTTT
TRBJ1-6,.,TRBV18,.,CASSPGAGRGSPLHF,TGTGCCAGCTCACCAGGGGCAGGGCGAGGATCACCCCTCCACTTT
TRBJ2-2,.,TRBV1,.,CTSSPLPAGTGELFF,TGCACCAGCAGTCCCCTACCTGCGGGGACCGGGGAGCTGTTTTTT